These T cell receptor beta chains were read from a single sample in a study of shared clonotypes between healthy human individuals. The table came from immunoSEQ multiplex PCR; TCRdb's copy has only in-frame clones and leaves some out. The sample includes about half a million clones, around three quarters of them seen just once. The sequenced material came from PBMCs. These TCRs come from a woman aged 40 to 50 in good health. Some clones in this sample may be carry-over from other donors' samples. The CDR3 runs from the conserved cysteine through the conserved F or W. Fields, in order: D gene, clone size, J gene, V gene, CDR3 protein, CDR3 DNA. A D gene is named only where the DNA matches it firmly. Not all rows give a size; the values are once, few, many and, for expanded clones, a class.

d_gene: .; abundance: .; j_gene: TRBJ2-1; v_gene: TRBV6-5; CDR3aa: CASGVWGVNEQFF; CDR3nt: TGTGCCAGCGGGGTCTGGGGCGTTAATGAGCAGTTCTTC
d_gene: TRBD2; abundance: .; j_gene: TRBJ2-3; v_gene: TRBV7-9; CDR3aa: CASSLALAGVDTQYF; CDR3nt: TGTGCCAGCAGCTTAGCACTAGCGGGGGTAGATACGCAGTATTTT
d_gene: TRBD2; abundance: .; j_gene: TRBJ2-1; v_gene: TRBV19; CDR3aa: CASSRSSGRRSSYNEQFF; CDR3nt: TGTGCCAGTAGTCGTTCTAGCGGGAGGCGAAGCTCCTACAATGAGCAGTTCTTC
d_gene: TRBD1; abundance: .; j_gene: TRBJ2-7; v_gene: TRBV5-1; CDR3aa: CASSNSGGSYEQYF; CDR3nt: TGCGCCAGCAGTAACTCAGGGGGTTCCTACGAGCAGTACTTC
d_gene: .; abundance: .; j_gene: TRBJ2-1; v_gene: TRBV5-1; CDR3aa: CASSLGQFSDEQFF; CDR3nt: TGCGCCAGCAGCTTGGGACAGTTCAGCGATGAGCAGTTCTTC
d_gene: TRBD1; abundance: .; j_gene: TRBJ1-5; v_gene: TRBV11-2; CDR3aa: CASSLVTGAYSNQPQHF; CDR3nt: TGTGCCAGCAGCTTAGTGACAGGGGCCTATAGCAATCAGCCCCAGCATTTT
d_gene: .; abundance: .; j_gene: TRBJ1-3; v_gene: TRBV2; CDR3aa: CASSESGNTIYF; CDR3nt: TGTGCCAGCAGTGAGTCTGGAAACACCATATATTTT
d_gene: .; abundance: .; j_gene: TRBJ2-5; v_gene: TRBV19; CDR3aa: CASSIRADQETQYF; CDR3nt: TGTGCCAGTAGTATTCGGGCAGATCAAGAGACCCAGTACTTC
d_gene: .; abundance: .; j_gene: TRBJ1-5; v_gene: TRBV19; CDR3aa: CASSINRDNSNQPQHF; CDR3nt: TGTGCCAGTAGTATAAACCGGGACAATAGCAATCAGCCCCAGCATTTT
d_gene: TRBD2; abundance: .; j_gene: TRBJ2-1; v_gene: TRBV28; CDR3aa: CASTTPGGRNEQFF; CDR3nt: TGTGCCAGCACCACCCCGGGGGGTCGCAATGAGCAGTTCTTC
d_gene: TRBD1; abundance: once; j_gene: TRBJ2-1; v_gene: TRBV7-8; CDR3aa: CASSSRDSPYNEQFF; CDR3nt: TGTGCCAGCAGCTCGAGGGACAGCCCCTACAATGAGCAGTTCTTC
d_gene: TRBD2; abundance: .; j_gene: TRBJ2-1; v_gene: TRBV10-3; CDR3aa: CAITEGVLAGGGSYNEQFF; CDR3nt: TGTGCCATCACCGAGGGGGTACTAGCGGGAGGAGGCTCCTACAATGAGCAGTTCTTC
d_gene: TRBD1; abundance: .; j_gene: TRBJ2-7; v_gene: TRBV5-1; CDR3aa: CASRLQGAWDEQYF; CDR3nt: TGCGCCAGCCGCCTTCAGGGGGCGTGGGACGAGCAGTACTTC
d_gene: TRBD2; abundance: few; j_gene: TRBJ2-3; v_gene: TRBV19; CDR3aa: CASTVPRTSGSRNERTDTQYF; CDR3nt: TGTGCCAGTACCGTCCCGAGGACTAGCGGGAGTCGGAATGAGCGCACAGATACGCAGTATTTT
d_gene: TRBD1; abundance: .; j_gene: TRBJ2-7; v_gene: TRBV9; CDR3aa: CASSPGGTEDRYEQYF; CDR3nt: TGTGCCAGCAGCCCGGGTGGGACAGAGGACCGCTACGAGCAGTACTTC
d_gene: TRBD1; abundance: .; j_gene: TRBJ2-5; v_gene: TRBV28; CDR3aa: CASSLSGTGGQETQYF; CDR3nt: TGTGCCAGCAGTTTATCCGGGACAGGGGGGCAAGAGACCCAGTACTTC
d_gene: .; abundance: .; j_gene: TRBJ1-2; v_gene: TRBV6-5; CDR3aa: CASSSARRGYGYTF; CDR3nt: TGTGCCAGCAGTTCCGCCCGTCGGGGCTATGGCTACACCTTC
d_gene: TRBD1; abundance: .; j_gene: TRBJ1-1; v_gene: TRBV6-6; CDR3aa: CASSSGQGPFF; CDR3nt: TGTGCCAGCAGTTCGGGACAGGGCCCTTTCTTT
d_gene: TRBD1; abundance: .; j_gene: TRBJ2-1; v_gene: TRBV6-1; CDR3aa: CASSERGQGLYEQFF; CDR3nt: TGTGCCAGCAGTGAAAGGGGACAGGGGCTCTATGAGCAGTTCTTC
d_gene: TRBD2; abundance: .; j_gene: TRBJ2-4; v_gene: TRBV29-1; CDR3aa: CSVVGAGGLDIQYF; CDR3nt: TGCAGCGTTGTAGGGGCGGGAGGTCTGGACATTCAGTACTTC
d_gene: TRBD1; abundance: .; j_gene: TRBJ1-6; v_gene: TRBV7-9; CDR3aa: CASSLPGQGESPLHF; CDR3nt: TGTGCCAGCAGCTTACCGGGACAGGGAGAATCACCCCTCCACTTT
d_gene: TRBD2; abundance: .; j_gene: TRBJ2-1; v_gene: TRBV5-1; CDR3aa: CASSLDGTRDNEQFF; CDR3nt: TGCGCCAGCAGCTTGGACGGGACTAGGGACAATGAGCAGTTCTTC
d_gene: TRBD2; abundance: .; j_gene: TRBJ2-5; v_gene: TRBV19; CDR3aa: CASSRALAGGPWETQYF; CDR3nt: TGTGCCAGTAGTCGGGCATTAGCGGGAGGGCCATGGGAGACCCAGTACTTC
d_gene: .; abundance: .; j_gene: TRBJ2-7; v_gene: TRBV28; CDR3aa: CASSYRPYEQYF; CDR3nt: TGTGCCAGCAGTTATCGTCCCTACGAGCAGTACTTC
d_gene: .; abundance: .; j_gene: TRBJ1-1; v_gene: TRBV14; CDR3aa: CASSQDWLGRRTEAFF; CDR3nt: TGTGCCAGCAGCCAAGATTGGTTAGGTCGTAGGACTGAAGCTTTCTTT
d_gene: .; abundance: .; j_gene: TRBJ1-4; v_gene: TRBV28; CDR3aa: CASSLRSQLGKLFF; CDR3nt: TGTGCCAGCAGTTTGAGGTCACAGCTTGGAAAACTGTTTTTT
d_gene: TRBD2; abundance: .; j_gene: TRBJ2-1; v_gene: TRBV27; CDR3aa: CASSYPSLAGGYNEQFF; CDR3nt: TGTGCCAGCAGTTACCCCTCACTAGCGGGAGGGTACAATGAGCAGTTCTTC
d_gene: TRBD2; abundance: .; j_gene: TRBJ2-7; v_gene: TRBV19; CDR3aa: CATSTRTSYEQYF; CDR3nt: TGTGCCACCTCAACAAGGACTAGCTACGAGCAGTACTTC
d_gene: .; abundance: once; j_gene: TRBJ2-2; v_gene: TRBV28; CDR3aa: CASSLPDGAGELFF; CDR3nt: TGTGCCAGCAGTTTACCCGACGGGGCCGGGGAGCTGTTTTTT
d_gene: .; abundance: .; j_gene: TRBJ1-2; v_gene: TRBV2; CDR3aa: CASTFDGFYGYTF; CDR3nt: TGTGCCAGCACTTTCGACGGATTCTATGGCTACACCTTC
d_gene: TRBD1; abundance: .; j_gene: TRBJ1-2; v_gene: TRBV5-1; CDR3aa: CASSSDSWDRGAHGYGYTF; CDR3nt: TGCGCCAGCAGCTCCGACTCCTGGGACAGGGGAGCCCATGGCTATGGCTACACCTTC
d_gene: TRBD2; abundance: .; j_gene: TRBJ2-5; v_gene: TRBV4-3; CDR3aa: CASSQDGTSETQYF; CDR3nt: TGCGCCAGCAGCCAAGATGGGACTAGCGAGACCCAGTACTTC
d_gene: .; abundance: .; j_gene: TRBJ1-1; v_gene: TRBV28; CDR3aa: CASSSTGLWNTEAFF; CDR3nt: TGTGCCAGCAGTTCTACAGGGCTGTGGAACACTGAAGCTTTCTTT
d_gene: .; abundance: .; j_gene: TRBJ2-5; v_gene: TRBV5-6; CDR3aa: CASSLLGGSQETQYF; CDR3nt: TGTGCCAGCAGCTTGCTAGGGGGAAGCCAAGAGACCCAGTACTTC
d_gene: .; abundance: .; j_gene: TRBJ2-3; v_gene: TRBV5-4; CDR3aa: CATAGGFADTQYF; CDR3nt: TGTGCCACCGCCGGAGGGTTCGCAGATACGCAGTATTTT
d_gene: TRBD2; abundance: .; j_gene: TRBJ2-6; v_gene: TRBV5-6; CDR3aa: CASSLGTSLLSPGANVLTF; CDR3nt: TGTGCCAGCAGCTTGGGGACTAGCTTACTCTCTCCTGGGGCCAACGTCCTGACTTTC
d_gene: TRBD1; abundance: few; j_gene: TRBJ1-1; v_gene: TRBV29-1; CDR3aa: CSAGTGGNTEAFF; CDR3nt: TGCAGCGCCGGGACAGGGGGCAACACTGAAGCTTTCTTT
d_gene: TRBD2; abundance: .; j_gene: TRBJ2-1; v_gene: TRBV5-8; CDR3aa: CASRLAIGGGEQFF; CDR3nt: TGTGCCAGCAGACTAGCGATTGGCGGCGGTGAGCAGTTCTTC
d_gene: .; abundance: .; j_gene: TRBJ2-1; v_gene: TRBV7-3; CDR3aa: CASSDPGRNEQFF; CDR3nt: TGTGCCAGCAGCGACCCAGGGAGGAATGAGCAGTTCTTC
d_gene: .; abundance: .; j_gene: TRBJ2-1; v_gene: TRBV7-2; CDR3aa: CASSRTRLISSNEGQFF; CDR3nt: TGTGCCAGCAGCCGAACCCGACTAATCAGCTCCAATGAAGGGCAGTTCTTC
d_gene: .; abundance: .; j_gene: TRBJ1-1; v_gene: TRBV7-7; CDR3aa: CASSLDRDTEAFF; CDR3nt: TGTGCCAGCAGCTTAGACAGGGACACTGAAGCTTTCTTT
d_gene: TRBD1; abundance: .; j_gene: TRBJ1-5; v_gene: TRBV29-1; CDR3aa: CSVANGTGRNQPQHF; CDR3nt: TGCAGCGTTGCTAATGGGACAGGCCGCAATCAGCCCCAGCATTTT
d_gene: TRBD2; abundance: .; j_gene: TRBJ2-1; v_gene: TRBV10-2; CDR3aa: CASLGAGGADEQFF; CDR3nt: TGCGCCAGCCTTGGGGCGGGAGGAGCCGATGAGCAGTTCTTC
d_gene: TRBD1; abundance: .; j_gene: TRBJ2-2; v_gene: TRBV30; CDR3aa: CAWNRGTGELFF; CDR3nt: TGTGCCTGGAACAGGGGAACCGGGGAGCTGTTTTTT
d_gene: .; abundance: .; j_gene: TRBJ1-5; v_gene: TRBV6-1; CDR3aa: CASSEAGAGGVDQPQHF; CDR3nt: TGTGCCAGCAGTGAAGCGGGTGCGGGGGGGGTTGATCAGCCCCAGCATTTT
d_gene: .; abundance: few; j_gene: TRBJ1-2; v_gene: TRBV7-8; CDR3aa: CASSSRRAGLGYTF; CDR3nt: TGTGCCAGCAGCTCCCGCCGTGCCGGTTTGGGCTACACCTTC